A selection of T cell receptor beta chains follows, all from one sample in a study of shared T cell receptors in the human thymus. Some clones are missing from TCRdb's copy, which holds only in-frame ones; the method was immunoSEQ multiplex PCR. The sample includes 600,000 to 900,000 clones, approximately 85% of them seen just once. This same sample was also part of a study on human thymus T cells.

The sample consisted of thymocytes. These receptors all come from a girl less than two years old with a congenital heart defect. CDR3s include the opening cysteine and the closing phenylalanine or tryptophan. D genes are given only for firm matches. Rows may omit the clone size; those that give it use once, few, many or a size class.

>TRBV2|TRBJ2-1|TRBD2|NA
CASSESRGGGGEQFF
TGTGCCAGCAGTGAATCGCGGGGGGGCGGGGGTGAGCAGTTCTTC
>TRBV19|TRBJ2-2|TRBD1|few
CASRRTGTGELFF
TGTGCCAGTAGGCGGACAGGCACCGGGGAGCTGTTTTTT
>TRBV19|TRBJ2-1|NA|NA
CASNSGIYNEQFF
TGTGCCAGTAATTCCGGGATCTACAATGAGCAGTTCTTC
>TRBV5-4|TRBJ2-7|NA|NA
CASSPRSSYEQYF
TGTGCCAGCAGCCCACGGAGCTCCTACGAGCAGTACTTC
>TRBV11-1|TRBJ2-7|NA|few
CASSPLPRVPSTDEQYF
TGTGCCAGCAGCCCACTCCCCAGGGTCCCGAGTACGGACGAGCAGTACTTC
>TRBV28|TRBJ2-7|NA|NA
CASMNRAGAYEQYF
TGTGCCAGCATGAACCGGGCCGGGGCCTACGAGCAGTACTTC
>TRBV5-1|TRBJ2-1|TRBD2|NA
CASSLAGGGYNEQFF
TGCGCCAGCAGCCTAGCGGGGGGAGGGTACAATGAGCAGTTCTTC
>TRBV5-1|TRBJ1-1|NA|NA
CASSLAYRNTEAFF
TGCGCCAGCAGCTTGGCATACAGGAACACTGAAGCTTTCTTT
>TRBV15|TRBJ2-7|TRBD1|NA
CATSTRTGGDEQYF
TGTGCCACCAGCACACGGACAGGCGGAGACGAGCAGTACTTC
>TRBV7-9|TRBJ2-7|NA|once
CATRSGGWDEQYF
TGTGCCACTAGATCCGGGGGTTGGGACGAGCAGTACTTC
>TRBV6-1|TRBJ1-4|TRBD1|once
CASSTDRVTNEKLFF
TGTGCCAGCAGTACTGACAGGGTAACTAATGAAAAACTGTTTTTT
>TRBV1|TRBJ1-1|NA|few
CTSSYNPPGKNTEAFF
TGCACCAGCAGTTACAACCCCCCAGGGAAGAACACTGAAGCTTTCTTT
>TRBV29-1|TRBJ2-7|NA|NA
CSAADARASSYEQYF
TGCAGCGCTGCTGATGCCAGGGCATCCTCCTACGAGCAGTACTTC
>TRBV18|TRBJ1-1|TRBD1|NA
CASSPRGRDRSALTEAFF
TGTGCCAGCTCACCCCGGGGGCGGGACAGGTCGGCCCTCACTGAAGCTTTCTTT
>TRBV5-1|TRBJ2-1|TRBD1|NA
CASSLAIWGRGLFEQFF
TGCGCCAGCAGCTTGGCCATTTGGGGCAGGGGGCTATTTGAGCAGTTCTTC
>TRBV5-6|TRBJ2-1|NA|NA
CASLRVSYNEQFF
TGTGCCAGCCTCAGGGTGTCCTACAATGAGCAGTTCTTC
>TRBV4-1|TRBJ2-3|NA|NA
CASSQIARGSTDTQYF
TGCGCCAGCAGCCAAATCGCTCGGGGAAGCACAGATACGCAGTATTTT
>TRBV27|TRBJ1-4|TRBD1|NA
CASGGQGASHEKLFF
TGTGCCAGCGGGGGGCAGGGGGCGAGTCATGAAAAACTGTTTTTT
>TRBV19|TRBJ1-2|TRBD1|NA
CATLGTGGSYGYTF
TGTGCCACCCTAGGGACAGGGGGCTCCTATGGCTACACCTTC
>TRBV6-6|TRBJ1-2|NA|NA
CASKEANYGYTF
TGTGCCAGCAAGGAGGCTAACTATGGCTACACCTTC
>TRBV5-4|TRBJ1-1|NA|once
CASSLAGIGNTEAFF
TGTGCCAGCAGCTTGGCAGGGATCGGGAACACTGAAGCTTTCTTT
>TRBV19|TRBJ2-1|NA|NA
CASSIAWQGYGNEQFF
TGTGCCAGTAGTATAGCGTGGCAGGGTTACGGCAATGAGCAGTTCTTC
>TRBV28|TRBJ1-2|NA|NA
CASSPPDKYYGYTF
TGTGCCAGCAGTCCCCCGGACAAGTACTATGGCTACACCTTC
>TRBV5-1|TRBJ2-5|NA|NA
CASSLPAVPWEETQYF
TGCGCCAGCAGCTTACCAGCGGTGCCTTGGGAGGAGACCCAGTACTTC